The present entry profiles one T cell receptor beta chain with its context. The clone's antigen remains unknown. Qualities for individual bases were not recorded, and no much larger clone is one base off. V lost 4 bases and J lost 0 bases; the stretch between them is 12 bases long. CDR1 and CDR2, looked up from the germline V gene, are SGHAT and FQNNGV. Reading from cysteine to phenylalanine, the CDR3 counts 15 amino acids. Only the CDR3 part of the read is kept: 45 bases, read in frame from the first base. The collaborating institutions used their own protocols to collect whole blood in K2EDTA tubes. Collaborator samples were shipped for TCRbeta analysis as frozen whole blood, isolated PBMCs, or DNA extracted from either sample type. TCRbeta CDR3 regions were amplified from genomic DNA using the immunoSEQ Assay, a bias-controlled multiplex PCR. The original pipeline was this. The number of nucleated cells in each sample was estimated by amplification of reference gene primers within the assay. To quantify the absolute abundance of each unique TCRbeta CDR3 rearrangement, sequence reads were collapsed and filtered. For each sample, productive Simpson clonality was calculated as the square root of Simpson's diversity index over productive rearrangements. TCRdb re-hosts the immuneACCESS table, in-frame sequences only. Its copies lack some clones; in the studies checked, an unresolved V gene accounts for under half of them, and the cause for the rest is not known. The D gene and trimming were derived from the DNA, and the V and J assignments and clone size from that table. The sample profile shows fewer than 70,000 clones; around nine tenths of them were found once. The ten largest make up about 8% of the sample.

The data derive from a study of blood T cell repertoires in COVID-19 (dated by TCRdb to 2020 to 2022). With regard to the full study: The collaborator samples originated in the United States, Italy and Spain and spanned the acute and convalescent phases of COVID-19. The prospective study material was composed of cDNA or gDNA derived from T cells, B-cell-depleted T cells, or PBMCs. Subjects who had been exposed to COVID-19, were actively infected with it, or had recovered from it provided the deeply sampled blood TCRbeta repertoires that made up the dataset. The repertoires were made available in a free public database intended to serve as a resource for research on the immune response to SARS-CoV-2. The samples were drawn from two sources: the first 160 participants of the ongoing ImmuneRACE study, and about 1,300 subjects contributed by 6 global collaborators. The sample metadata nearly always contained a de-identified subject ID, COVID-19 status, age in years and sex. Where available, HLA class I and class II types were obtained from metadata supplied by the sample provider rather than from assay-based typing. General findings and caveats noted by the study authors: How much clinical and demographic metadata was included differed by source and by participant, and the metadata was provided uncurated.

The source material was peripheral blood. This clonotype originated in a woman in her seventies with active COVID-19. The rearrangement joined TRBV11-2 to TRBJ1-1; D gene: possibly TRBD1, on 6 matching bases. The sequenced DNA: TGTGCCAGCAGCTCCGGACAGCTAATGAACACTGAAGCTTTCTTT. Its protein reads: CASSSGQLMNTEAFF.